The 19 T cell receptor beta chains below all came from one sample that was sequenced in a study of cytomegalovirus exposure and HLA in healthy donors. Primers included in the PCR were 60 Vbeta and 13 Jbeta primers. This table comes from immunoSEQ multiplex PCR, and its TCRdb copy is limited to in-frame clones, with some not included. This table has approximately 150,000 clones, roughly 76% appearing once. The sequencing sample was made of PBMCs. The receptors were gathered from a female donor in good health and CMV-seronegative.

The J gene is TRBJ2-5, the V gene TRBV14; D is possibly TRBD2 (6 bases). The germline V and J ends were trimmed by 2 bases and 2 bases, with 12 bases remaining between them. Germline loops: CDR1 SGHDN, CDR2 FVKESK. The CDR3 totals 15 residues. CDR3 loop: CASSQKAGSQETQYF. In DNA, the CDR3 is TGTGCCAGCAGCCAAAAGGCGGGAAGTCAAGAGACCCAGTACTTC.

V is TRBV15 and J is TRBJ1-2; weak D call: TRBD1 (6 bases). CDR1 LNHNV and CDR2 YYDKDF come from the germline V gene (reference sequence). V was pared by 0 bases and J by 8 bases, with 16 bases between. The CDR3 is 15 residues long. The CDR3, as DNA: TGTGCCACCAGCAGAGATCGGGGGGCCTCTCGGGGCTACACCTTC. It yields the protein CATSRDRGASRGYTF.

By sample fraction, this clone is medium-sized. This chain joins TRBV7-6 and TRBJ1-5; D not resolved. The CDR3 runs 13 residues. The germline V gene encodes CDR1 SGHVS and CDR2 FNYEAQ. V dropped 6 bases and J dropped 0 bases, with 6 bases sitting between them. The DNA of the CDR3 is TGTGCCAGCAGTACAGATAGCAATCAGCCCCAGCATTTT. Amino acid sequence: CASSTDSNQPQHF. Combining the CDR3 with reference TRBV7-6 and TRBJ1-5 gives the whole variable domain GAGVSQSPRYKVTKRGQDVALRCDPISGHVSLYWYRQALGQGPEFLTYFNYEAQQDKSGLPNDRFSAERPEGSISTLTIQRTEQRDSAMYRCASSTDSNQPQHFGDGTRLSIL.

DNA for the CDR3: TGTGCCAGTAGTATAGTTGCAGCAAGGGAGTACGAGCAGTACTTC. Its protein product is CASSIVAAREYEQYF. V is TRBV19 and J is TRBJ2-7; TRBD2 might be the D (5 bases). This CDR3 spans 15 amino acids. The germline CDR1 and CDR2 sequences are LNHDA and SQIVND (reference sequence). Trimming left V 1 base short and J 4 bases short, with 14 bases between. Supplemented by reference TRBV19 and TRBJ2-7, the full variable domain reads DGGITQSPKYLFRKEGQNVTLSCEQNLNHDAMYWYRQDPGQGLRLIYYSQIVNDFQKGDIAEGYSVSREKKESFPLTVTSAQKNPTAFYLCASSIVAAREYEQYFGPGTRLTVT.

This sequence joins TRBV29-1 and TRBJ2-3; TRBD2 agrees at 10 bases. This CDR3 has 14 residues. With 6 bases clipped from V and 10 bases from J, the junction kept 13 bases outside the gene matches. Germline values: CDR1 SQVTM, CDR2 ANQGSEA. For the CDR3, the DNA is TGCAGCGTCGGTGGGACTAGCGCCTCCAAGGCGCAGTATTTT. Protein product: CSVGGTSASKAQYF.

The CDR3: CASSVRQGDGYTF. The CDR3 DNA is TGTGCCAGCAGCGTAAGACAGGGGGATGGCTACACCTTC. This chain links TRBV9 with TRBJ1-2, with 9 bases identical to TRBD1. Trimming took 1 base from V and 6 from J; bases not matched to a gene: 1. The CDR3 totals 13 residues. Germline V gene sequence: CDR1 SGDLS, CDR2 YYNGEE.

The chain recombines TRBV30 with TRBJ2-3, with 7 bases lining up with TRBD2. The junction had 18 bases not matched to a gene; V was cut back by 5 bases and J by 1 base. This CDR3 has 18 residues. Per germline, CDR1 GTSNPN and CDR2 SVGIG (reference sequence). The CDR3 DNA reads TGTGCCTGGGCCCCCTGGGGGGGAGGGCCCTTAGGCACAGATACGCAGTATTTT. This codes for CAWAPWGGGPLGTDTQYF.

This chain connects TRBV4-2 to TRBJ2-5, with a weak D call TRBD2 (7 bases). Trimming removed 4 bases at V and 5 bases at J, with 17 bases between. The CDR3 contains 15 residues. The germline CDR1 and CDR2 sequences are LGHNA and YNFKEQ. This chain's CDR3 is CASSPSGKGGETQYF. The CDR3 bases are TGTGCCAGCAGCCCCAGCGGGAAAGGGGGGGAGACCCAGTACTTC.

J is TRBJ1-4 and V is TRBV29-1; D gene ambiguous. In germline, CDR1 is SQVTM, CDR2 ANQGSEA. The CDR3 contains 12 residues. V dropped 4 bases and J dropped 3 bases, with 6 bases sitting between them. This CDR3 reads CSVGQANEKLFF. CDR3 DNA sequence: TGCAGCGTTGGACAAGCTAATGAAAAACTGTTTTTT.

In its sample, this clone was seen once. J is TRBJ2-1 and V is TRBV9; 10 bases are a match to TRBD2. V shed 0 bases and J 6 bases; nucleotides not matched to a gene: 9. Germline V gene lookup returns CDR1 SGDLS and CDR2 YYNGEE. This CDR3 spans 17 amino acids. The CDR3 DNA follows: TGTGCCAGCAGCGTAGCTCGTACTAGCGGGGCCCTCAATGAGCAGTTCTTC. This gives the protein CASSVARTSGALNEQFF.

This clone was picked up a small number of times. The chain links TRBV19 to TRBJ1-2, with D perhaps matching TRBD1 (6 bases). Germline V CDR1 and CDR2: LNHDA, SQIVND (reference sequence). With 3 bases removed from V and 3 bases from J, the gap between germline ends came to 14 bases. The CDR3 consists of 15 residues. DNA of the CDR3: TGTGCCAGTAGTATCCCTCAGGGGTACCACTATGGCTACACCTTC. It yields the protein CASSIPQGYHYGYTF.

The chain links TRBV5-8 to TRBJ1-2; D gene unclear. Germline CDR1 is SGHTS and CDR2 is YDEGEE. The CDR3 has 12 amino acids. The V gene lost 0 bases and the J gene lost 7 bases, with 7 bases spanning the gap. The CDR3 DNA reads as TGTGCCAGCAGCTTGGTACAAAGTGGCTACACCTTC. Translating it yields CASSLVQSGYTF.

In DNA form, the CDR3 reads TGTGCCTCCTTAGCGGTTTCCTACAATGAGCAGTTCTTC. Its translation: CASLAVSYNEQFF. J is TRBJ2-1 and V is TRBV30; TRBD2 might be the D (6 bases). Germline V lookup: CDR1 GTSNPN, CDR2 SVGIG (reference sequence). The CDR3 runs 13 residues. V was cut by 7 bases and J by 1 base, with 11 bases left in between. Full variable domain (outside the CDR3, taken from reference TRBV30 and TRBJ2-1): SQTIHQWPATLVQPVGSPLSLECTVEGTSNPNLYWYRQAAGRGLQLLFYSVGIGQISSEVPQNLSASRPQDRQFILSSKKLLLSDSGFYLCASLAVSYNEQFFGPGTRLTVL.

The V call is TRBV5-1, the J call TRBJ1-2; maybe TRBD1 (5 bases). V was cut by 0 bases and J by 4 bases, with 7 bases left in between. The CDR3 sequence is 13 residues long. Germline values: CDR1 SGHRS, CDR2 YFSETQ. CDR3 in DNA: TGCGCCAGCAGCTTGGGACAGACCTATGGCTACACCTTC. This translates into CASSLGQTYGYTF.

CDR3 DNA sequence: TGTGCCATCACCGATCGACAGACGGAGTACTTC. Encoded protein: CAITDRQTEYF. The gene calls are TRBV10-3 and TRBJ2-5; a weak D match, TRBD1 (5 bases). Trimming cost V 7 bases and J 12 bases, with 15 bases left between them. This CDR3 has 11 amino acids. CDR1 ENHRY and CDR2 SYGVKD come from the germline V gene.

This chain connects TRBV10-3 to TRBJ2-7, with 10 bases matching TRBD1. V shed 8 bases and J 4 bases; nucleotides not matched to a gene: 11. The germline V gene encodes CDR1 ENHRY and CDR2 SYGVKD. The CDR3 runs to 15 residues. The chain's CDR3 is CAISTRGDRGYEQYF. CDR3 DNA: TGTGCCATCTCCACCCGGGGGGACAGGGGTTACGAGCAGTACTTC.

V usage is TRBV9 and J usage is TRBJ2-7; 11 nucleotides match TRBD2. CDR1 SGDLS and CDR2 YYNGEE come from the germline V gene. The CDR3 is made up of 14 amino acids. V lost 3 bases to trimming and J lost 7 bases; unmatched junction nucleotides: 6. Here the CDR3 DNA reads TGTGCCAGCAGCGGTAGCGGGAGGGCCGGAGAGCAGTACTTC. It yields the protein CASSGSGRAGEQYF. The full variable domain, its missing parts supplied by reference TRBV9 and TRBJ2-7, is DSGVTQTPKHLITATGQRVTLRCSPRSGDLSVYWYQQSLDQGLQFLIQYYNGEERAKGNILERFSAQQFPDLHSELNLSSLELGDSALYFCASSGSGRAGEQYFGPGTRLTVT.

The chain is built from TRBV29-1 and TRBJ2-3, with D possibly being TRBD2 (6 bases). Trimming cost V 4 bases and J 3 bases, with 8 bases left between them. This CDR3 is built from 12 residues. Germline V lookup: CDR1 SQVTM, CDR2 ANQGSEA. DNA of the CDR3: TGCAGCGTTGCTCGGGGGACAGATACGCAGTATTTT. Translation: CSVARGTDTQYF.

V is TRBV27 and J is TRBJ2-5; possible D gene TRBD2, 6 bases. Per germline, CDR1 MNHEY and CDR2 SMNVEV (reference sequence). The CDR3 covers 16 residues. The V gene lost 8 bases and the J gene lost 5 bases, with 24 bases spanning the gap. DNA of the CDR3: TGTGCCAGCTCGAGGGGCGTAACCGGACTATGGGAGACCCAGTACTTC. Translation gives CASSRGVTGLWETQYF.